This T cell receptor beta chain was retrieved from a study of shared clonotypes between healthy human individuals. Naive CD8 cells lacked CD45RO, underwent positive selection for CCR7 and left out terminally differentiated effector memory CD45RA+ cells. V lost 4 bases, J lost 6 bases, and 3 bases lay in between. The CDR3 is made up of 11 amino acids. CDR1 and CDR2 from the germline V gene are MNHEY and SMNVEV (reference sequence). This clone has more than one count but fewer than ten. Generated by immunoSEQ multiplex PCR, the TCRdb table keeps only in-frame clones and is missing some. The sample lists around 1.9 million clones; about 93% were seen once.

The J gene is TRBJ2-2, the V gene TRBV27; D is undetermined. The material sequenced was naive CD8+ T cells from PBMCs. The source is a man between 18 and 35 years old in good health. Some clones in this sample may be carry-over from other donors' samples. CDR3 amino acids: CASSYAGELFF. Here the CDR3 DNA reads TGTGCCAGCAGTTACGCCGGGGAGCTGTTTTTT.